These 30 T cell receptor beta chains share one sample of origin, sequenced in a study of T cells in localized non-small cell lung cancer. This table comes from immunoSEQ multiplex PCR, and its TCRdb copy is limited to in-frame clones, with some not included. This sample has tens of thousands of clones, with approximately 88% found just once. Source: peripheral blood, taken before any cancer treatment. These receptors all stem from a man aged 35 to 70 with stage I squamous cell lung carcinoma.

This chain uses TRBV4-2 with TRBJ2-1; 9 bases fit TRBD2. CDR1 and CDR2 (germline): LGHNA, YNFKEQ. CDR3 length: 19 amino acids. V lost 5 bases, J lost 1 base, and 15 bases stayed unmatched. The CDR3 coding sequence is TGTGCCAGCAGCTACCAAGATCTCTCAGCGGGGGGTTCCTACAATGAGCAGTTCTTC. Translation: CASSYQDLSAGGSYNEQFF.

The chain is built from TRBV5-1 and TRBJ2-6; TRBD1 agrees at 7 bases. The ends lost 2 bases at V and 1 base at J; junction bases unmatched: 3. Germline CDR1 reads SGHRS; CDR2 reads YFSETQ. This CDR3 region has 16 residues. CDR3 DNA sequence: TGCGCCAGCAGCTTACACAGGGGATCTGGGGCCAACGTCCTGACTTTC. Translation gives CASSLHRGSGANVLTF.

The CDR3 loop reads CASSLYGRSNSPLHF. The CDR3, as DNA: TGTGCCAGCAGTTTATACGGGAGGTCTAATTCACCCCTCCACTTT. The chain has TRBV28 and TRBJ1-6, with D uncertain. Germline V gene data show CDR1 as MDHEN and CDR2 as SYDVKM. CDR3 length: 15 residues. The V and J ends lost 1 base and 6 bases respectively, with 10 bases between them. Complete variable domain (other parts from reference TRBV28 and TRBJ1-6): DVKVTQSSRYLVKRTGEKVFLECVQDMDHENMFWYRQDPGLGLRLIYFSYDVKMKEKGDIPEGYSVSREKKERFSLILESASTNQTSMYLCASSLYGRSNSPLHFGNGTRLTVT.

This clone has just a few counts. The chain joins TRBV2 to TRBJ1-2; no reliable D call. Germline V gene data show CDR1 as SNHLY and CDR2 as FYNNEI. The V gene lost 6 bases and the J gene lost 4 bases, with 12 bases spanning the gap. This CDR3 contains 13 residues. The CDR3 sequence is CASRREVPYGYTF. CDR3 in DNA: TGTGCCAGCAGGAGGGAGGTTCCCTATGGCTACACCTTC.

This clone was picked up a small number of times. The V call is TRBV25-1, the J call TRBJ2-3; the D gene is possibly TRBD1 (6 bases). The germline CDR1 and CDR2 sequences are MGHDK and SYGVNS. The CDR3 covers 14 residues. Trimming removed 2 bases from V and 3 bases from J, with 9 bases in between. CDR3 bases: TGTGCCAGCAGTGAACAGAGGGGGACAGATACGCAGTATTTT. This gives the protein CASSEQRGTDTQYF. Supplemented by reference TRBV25-1 and TRBJ2-3, the full variable domain reads EADIYQTPRYLVIGTGKKITLECSQTMGHDKMYWYQQDPGMELHLIHYSYGVNSTEKGDLSSESTVSRIRTEHFPLTLESARPSHTSQYLCASSEQRGTDTQYFGPGTRLTVL.

The chain carries TRBV27 and TRBJ1-6; no clear D. V lost 6 bases and J 2 bases, leaving 14 bases between the germline ends. Germline V gene data show CDR1 as MNHEY and CDR2 as SMNVEV (reference sequence). There are 16 residues in the CDR3. The CDR3 spells CASRKMDGPYNSPLHF. The DNA of the CDR3 is TGTGCCAGCAGGAAAATGGACGGCCCCTATAATTCACCCCTCCACTTT.

This rearrangement joins TRBV13 to TRBJ1-4, with D hard to call. The CDR3 runs 15 residues. Trimming shortened V by 2 bases and J by 3 bases, and 10 bases separated the two germline ends. Germline-derived CDR1 and CDR2 are PRHDT and FYEKMQ (reference sequence). CDR3 loop: CASSLFGLANEKLFF. For the CDR3, the DNA is TGTGCCAGCAGCTTATTTGGGTTGGCTAATGAAAAACTGTTTTTT.

The chain has TRBV19 and TRBJ2-2; D unclear. CDR1 LNHDA and CDR2 SQIVND come from the germline V gene (reference sequence). The CDR3 consists of 14 residues. Trimming pared 2 bases from V and 7 bases from J, leaving 11 bases between. Here the CDR3 reads CASSIQTSIGELFF. CDR3 coding DNA: TGTGCCAGTAGTATACAGACCTCAATCGGGGAGCTGTTTTTT.

The chain combines TRBV5-4 with TRBJ1-3; the D is unclear. The CDR3 totals 15 residues. Germline CDR1 is SGHNT and CDR2 is YYREEE (reference sequence). The V and J ends lost 0 bases and 0 bases respectively, with 7 bases between them. The CDR3 sequence is CASSLETVSGNTIYF. The CDR3 DNA sequence: TGTGCCAGCAGCTTGGAAACGGTCTCTGGAAACACCATATATTTT.

In this sample, this clone turned up once. This rearrangement joins TRBV19 to TRBJ2-7, with TRBD1 identical over 8 bases. V was pared by 5 bases and J by 9 bases, with 6 bases of the junction left unmatched. Germline V lookup: CDR1 LNHDA, CDR2 SQIVND (reference sequence). The CDR3 has 12 amino acids. The CDR3 protein is CASSPTGAVQYF. The CDR3 region has the DNA TGTGCCAGTAGTCCGACAGGGGCGGTGCAGTACTTC. Combining the CDR3 with reference TRBV19 and TRBJ2-7 gives the whole variable domain DGGITQSPKYLFRKEGQNVTLSCEQNLNHDAMYWYRQDPGQGLRLIYYSQIVNDFQKGDIAEGYSVSREKKESFPLTVTSAQKNPTAFYLCASSPTGAVQYFGPGTRLTVT.

V gene TRBV5-1 combines with J gene TRBJ1-6, with TRBD1 as a possible D gene (5 bases). From germline, CDR1 is SGHRS and CDR2 YFSETQ. Between the trimmed V and J ends, which lost 4 bases and 9 bases, there was a span of 20 bases. There are 16 residues in the CDR3. CDR3 sequence (DNA): TGCGCCAGCAGCGCCACAACCAGGGTTAGGGGTTCACCCCTCCACTTT. As protein: CASSATTRVRGSPLHF.

The chain employs TRBV14 and TRBJ1-5; D uncertain. The CDR3 spans 11 residues. CDR1 is SGHDN and CDR2 is FVKESK in the germline V gene. V was clipped by 4 bases and J by 4 bases, with 2 bases between them. CDR3 region: CASSPNQPQHF. The DNA for the CDR3 is TGTGCCAGCAGCCCTAATCAGCCCCAGCATTTT.

This chain connects TRBV4-1 to TRBJ1-1; 7 positions agree with TRBD1. After removal of 6 bases from V and 4 bases from J, the junction contained 5 bases not matched to a gene. From germline, CDR1 is MGHRA and CDR2 YSYEKL. There are 13 residues in the CDR3. This CDR3 reads CASSPGQRTEAFF. The DNA of the CDR3 is TGCGCCAGCAGTCCGGGACAGCGCACTGAAGCTTTCTTT.

This clone occurred a few times. This chain links TRBV29-1 with TRBJ2-3; D is uncertain. The length of the CDR3 is 12 residues. Trimming removed 6 bases from V and 1 base from J, with 8 bases in between. Germline V gives CDR1 SQVTM, CDR2 ANQGSEA. CDR3 bases: TGCAGCGTCAAGTCTGGCACAGATACGCAGTATTTT. This encodes CSVKSGTDTQYF.

The rearrangement joins TRBV6-1 to TRBJ1-4; no reliable D call. Trimming pared 4 bases from V and 3 bases from J, leaving 12 bases between. CDR3 length: 15 residues. Germline lookup yields CDR1 MNHNS and CDR2 SASEGT. CDR3 sequence: CASSGGISANEKLFF. CDR3 sequence (DNA): TGTGCCAGCAGTGGGGGTATCTCAGCTAATGAAAAACTGTTTTTT.

The V and J genes are TRBV4-1 and TRBJ1-1; 9 bases fit TRBD1. The germline gives CDR1 MGHRA, CDR2 YSYEKL. This CDR3 comprises 15 residues. J gave up 5 bases and V 3 bases, and 7 bases lay outside the gene matches. This chain's CDR3 is CASSHPGQGRTEAFF. The CDR3 bases are TGCGCCAGCAGCCATCCGGGACAGGGAAGGACTGAAGCTTTCTTT.

V usage is TRBV7-2 and J usage is TRBJ1-1; the D is unclear. V shed 1 base and J shed 1 base, with 10 bases lying between them. Germline V gives CDR1 SGHTA, CDR2 FQGNSA. The CDR3 totals 15 residues. Here the CDR3 DNA reads TGTGCCAGCAGCTTAGTGGGAGGAGGGAACACTGAAGCTTTCTTT. Its translation is CASSLVGGGNTEAFF. Together with reference TRBV7-2 and TRBJ1-1, the CDR3 gives the full variable domain: GAGVSQSPSNKVTEKGKDVELRCDPISGHTALYWYRQSLGQGLEFLIYFQGNSAPDKSGLPSDRFSAERTGGSVSTLTIQRTQQEDSAVYLCASSLVGGGNTEAFFGQGTRLTVV.

The chain links TRBV18 to TRBJ1-3, with D unresolved. Germline V gene lookup returns CDR1 KGHSH and CDR2 LQKENI. Deletions cut 5 bases from V and 0 bases from J, with 14 bases between. The CDR3 extends over 16 amino acids. CDR3 sequence (DNA): TGTGCCAGCTCAAACGGACCTACCAGCTCTGGAAACACCATATATTTT. Translated, it gives CASSNGPTSSGNTIYF.

V and J are TRBV5-6 and TRBJ1-1; TRBD1 aligns across 7 bases. The germline gives CDR1 SGHDT, CDR2 YYEEEE. V shed 4 bases and J 0 bases; nucleotides not matched to a gene: 6. CDR3 length equals 15 residues. CDR3 sequence: CASSGTDLLNTEAFF. The CDR3 nucleotides read TGTGCCAGCAGCGGGACAGACCTTTTGAACACTGAAGCTTTCTTT. The whole variable domain, remainder taken from reference TRBV5-6 and TRBJ1-1, is DAGVTQSPTHLIKTRGQQVTLRCSPKSGHDTVSWYQQALGQGPQFIFQYYEEEERQRGNFPDRFSGHQFPNYSSELNVNALLLGDSALYLCASSGTDLLNTEAFFGQGTRLTVV.

The chain links TRBV5-1 to TRBJ2-7; 10 positions match TRBD1. This CDR3 spans 16 amino acids. The V gene's germline CDR1 is SGHRS and CDR2 YFSETQ. V lost 1 base to trimming and J lost 6 bases; unmatched junction nucleotides: 10. CDR3 nucleotides: TGCGCCAGCAGCTTGACCGGGACAGGGGCTGGGGGCGAGCAGTACTTC. Translated: CASSLTGTGAGGEQYF.

The chain is built from TRBV29-1 and TRBJ1-2; D possibly corresponds to TRBD1 (5 bases). The CDR3 has 14 amino acids. V was cut by 0 bases and J by 3 bases, with 11 bases left in between. Germline assignment: CDR1 SQVTM and CDR2 ANQGSEA. DNA for the CDR3: TGCAGCGTTGAAGATCCCACGGGACACTATGGCTACACCTTC. Protein sequence: CSVEDPTGHYGYTF.

This chain uses TRBV7-2 with TRBJ2-5, with D possibly being TRBD2 (7 bases). The CDR3 consists of 16 residues. Germline CDR1 reads SGHTA; CDR2 reads FQGNSA. The V end lost 5 bases, the J end lost 5 bases, and 21 bases lay between the germline ends. The CDR3 loop is CASSPLRGNRGETQYF. Written as DNA, the CDR3 is TGTGCCAGCAGCCCCCTGCGGGGGAATAGGGGGGAGACCCAGTACTTC.

The chain links TRBV5-6 to TRBJ2-6; possibly TRBD1 or TRBD2 for D (6 bases each). The CDR3 has 17 residues. Germline V lookup: CDR1 SGHDT, CDR2 YYEEEE. The V gene lost 4 bases and the J gene lost 4 bases, with 18 bases spanning the gap. The CDR3 sequence: CASSRPSPGAGANVLTF. The CDR3 DNA sequence: TGTGCCAGCAGCCGACCCAGTCCGGGGGCAGGGGCCAACGTCCTGACTTTC.

This clone was observed once. CDR3 nucleotide sequence: TGCGCCAGCAGCCAAGAGGGGCGGGGGGTCACAGATACGCAGTATTTT. It codes for CASSQEGRGVTDTQYF. The genes are TRBV4-1 and TRBJ2-3, with 8 bases that match TRBD2. J gave up 2 bases and V 0 bases, and 4 bases lay outside the gene matches. The CDR3 runs 16 residues. Germline V lookup: CDR1 MGHRA, CDR2 YSYEKL.

The chain joins TRBV7-9 to TRBJ2-7, with 8 nucleotides matching TRBD1. The CDR3 runs to 17 residues. Germline lookup yields CDR1 SEHNR and CDR2 FQNEAQ (reference sequence). V was pared by 4 bases and J by 0 bases, with 11 bases of the junction left unmatched. The CDR3 here is CASSSPRTGTSSYEQYF. The CDR3, as DNA: TGTGCCAGCAGCTCCCCACGGACAGGGACGAGCTCCTACGAGCAGTACTTC.

The chain employs TRBV18 and TRBJ2-1; possibly TRBD2 for D (6 bases). Germline-derived CDR1 and CDR2 are KGHSH and LQKENI. Trimming cost V 2 bases and J 9 bases, with 23 bases left between them. The CDR3 is made up of 17 amino acids. CDR3 residues: CASSPMGPGAGAGEQFF. As DNA, the CDR3 is TGTGCCAGCTCACCAATGGGGCCAGGAGCGGGCGCGGGTGAGCAGTTCTTC.

The V call is TRBV30, the J call TRBJ1-6, with D possibly TRBD1 on 5 matching bases. Trimming pared 4 bases from V and 10 bases from J, leaving 23 bases between. The germline V gene encodes CDR1 GTSNPN and CDR2 SVGIG (reference sequence). The CDR3 extends over 16 amino acids. DNA for the CDR3: TGTGCCTGGACCTTTTCCGGAGGTGGGAGGGACTCACCCCTCCACTTT. Residues: CAWTFSGGGRDSPLHF.

The J gene is TRBJ2-1, the V gene TRBV5-1; 11 bases line up with TRBD2. This CDR3 is 16 amino acids long. CDR1 is SGHRS and CDR2 is YFSETQ in the germline V gene. After removal of 4 bases from V and 7 bases from J, the junction contained 10 bases not matched to a gene. CDR3 in amino acids: CASSPNSGGAENEQFF. The CDR3 DNA sequence: TGCGCCAGCAGCCCCAATAGCGGGGGGGCGGAAAATGAGCAGTTCTTC.

A word on this clone: This same CDR3 is encoded by further DNA sequences in the sample. The J gene is TRBJ1-1, the V gene TRBV5-1; D gene uncertain. The germline CDR1 and CDR2 sequences are SGHRS and YFSETQ. CDR3 length: 14 residues. V lost 0 bases to trimming and J lost 0 bases, with 6 bases between them. CDR3 nucleotides: TGCGCCAGCAGCTTGGGTACGGTGAACACTGAAGCTTTCTTT. Residues: CASSLGTVNTEAFF.

The chain carries TRBV18 and TRBJ1-6, with D possibly being TRBD1 (6 bases). Germline V gene data show CDR1 as KGHSH and CDR2 as LQKENI. This CDR3 contains 14 residues. Trimming cost V 2 bases and J 7 bases, with 9 bases left between them. The CDR3 DNA follows: TGTGCCAGCTCACCAAGCCAGGGGAATTCACCCCTCCACTTT. This codes for CASSPSQGNSPLHF.